Following are 18 T cell receptor beta chains from one sample sequenced in a study of cytomegalovirus exposure and HLA in healthy donors. The primer mix had 60 Vbeta and 13 Jbeta primers. This table comes from immunoSEQ multiplex PCR, and its TCRdb copy is limited to in-frame clones, with some not included. The data contain some 71,000 clones, roughly 64% of them singletons. Source material: PBMCs. The source is a man aged 35 to 55 in good health and CMV-seropositive.

The chain employs TRBV28 and TRBJ2-3, with TRBD2 matching over 11 bases. The CDR3 contains 15 residues. Trimming removed 3 bases from V and 4 bases from J; junction bases left unmatched: 3. Germline V lookup: CDR1 MDHEN, CDR2 SYDVKM. The CDR3 region is CASSFSGGASDTQYF. In DNA form, the CDR3 reads TGTGCCAGCAGTTTTAGCGGGGGGGCCTCAGATACGCAGTATTTT.

The chain couples TRBV5-6 to TRBJ1-4, with a weak D call TRBD1 (5 bases). This CDR3 comprises 16 residues. Trimming shortened V by 0 bases and J by 8 bases, and 17 bases separated the two germline ends. Germline loops: CDR1 SGHDT, CDR2 YYEEEE. Here the CDR3 DNA reads TGTGCCAGCAGCTTGGCCGCTGACAGTGGATTCGAAAAACTGTTTTTT. Protein sequence: CASSLAADSGFEKLFF. The full variable domain, completed using reference TRBV5-6 and TRBJ1-4, is DAGVTQSPTHLIKTRGQQVTLRCSPKSGHDTVSWYQQALGQGPQFIFQYYEEEERQRGNFPDRFSGHQFPNYSSELNVNALLLGDSALYLCASSLAADSGFEKLFFGSGTQLSVL.

The chain is built from TRBV7-2 and TRBJ1-6; D ambiguous. Trimming pared 6 bases from V and 3 bases from J, leaving 15 bases between. Germline CDR1 reads SGHTA; CDR2 reads FQGNSA. The CDR3 has 16 amino acids. CDR3 amino acids: CASSYLRTLYNSPLHF. For the CDR3, the DNA is TGTGCCAGCAGTTACCTCCGGACTCTCTATAATTCACCCCTCCACTTT.

This clone was seen more than once but under ten times. This sequence joins TRBV5-6 and TRBJ1-3, with 12 bases identical to TRBD1. Germline CDR1 and CDR2: SGHDT and YYEEEE. J lost 3 bases, V lost 4 bases, and 5 bases had no gene match. The CDR3 extends over 16 amino acids. CDR3 in amino acids: CASSKGQGAGGNTIYF. In DNA form, the CDR3 reads TGTGCCAGCAGCAAGGGACAGGGGGCCGGTGGAAACACCATATATTTT.

This chain links TRBV6-6 with TRBJ1-1; tentative D call: TRBD1 (5 bases). The germline V and J ends were trimmed by 7 bases and 5 bases, with 11 bases remaining between them. Germline V gene lookup returns CDR1 MNHNY and CDR2 SVGAGI (reference sequence). The CDR3 spans 12 residues. In DNA form, the CDR3 reads TGTGCCAGCATGGCGGGGCGGACTGAAGCTTTCTTT. This gives the protein CASMAGRTEAFF.

This chain's CDR3 is CASSFGDRKYGYTF. The CDR3 DNA reads TGTGCCAGCAGTTTCGGGGACAGAAAGTATGGCTACACCTTC. The rearrangement links TRBV28 to TRBJ1-2; 7 nucleotides align to TRBD1. The germline CDR1 and CDR2 sequences are MDHEN and SYDVKM. The CDR3 totals 14 residues. The junction had 6 bases not matched to a gene; V was cut back by 3 bases and J by 5 bases.

The genes are TRBV5-1 and TRBJ1-5; D is perhaps TRBD1 (5 bases). Trimming pared 4 bases from V and 6 bases from J, leaving 17 bases between. Germline loops: CDR1 SGHRS, CDR2 YFSETQ. There are 15 residues in the CDR3. DNA for the CDR3: TGCGCCAGCAGCCTTGGGGGGACGCCGAGTCAGCCCCAGCATTTT. Encoded protein: CASSLGGTPSQPQHF.

This chain uses TRBV9 with TRBJ2-7; possibly TRBD2 for D (5 bases). The V end lost 0 bases, the J end lost 2 bases, and 9 bases lay between the germline ends. CDR1 and CDR2 from the germline V gene are SGDLS and YYNGEE. The CDR3 contains 14 residues. This chain's CDR3 is CASSVAGFPYEQYF. The CDR3 DNA reads as TGTGCCAGCAGCGTAGCGGGGTTTCCCTACGAGCAGTACTTC.

This clone was picked up a small number of times. The chain couples TRBV5-8 to TRBJ2-3; 14 bases are a match to TRBD2. The CDR3 contains 17 residues. The trim removed 4 bases at V and 9 bases at J, leaving 13 bases unmatched. CDR1 SGHTS and CDR2 YDEGEE come from the germline V gene. DNA for the CDR3: TGTGCCAGCAGCCCGGAGGGGACTAGCGGGAGCGGGGGAACGCAGTATTTT. As protein: CASSPEGTSGSGGTQYF. Based on the CDR3 plus reference TRBV5-8 and TRBJ2-3, the full variable domain is EAGVTQSPTHLIKTRGQQATLRCSPISGHTSVYWYQQALGLGLQFLLWYDEGEERNRGNFPPRFSGRQFPNYSSELNVNALELEDSALYLCASSPEGTSGSGGTQYFGPGTRLTVL.

The V and J genes are TRBV6-6 and TRBJ2-2; possible D gene TRBD1, 5 bases. The ends were cut back, 6 bases at V and 10 bases at J, with 21 bases in the middle. The CDR3 consists of 15 residues. CDR1 MNHNY and CDR2 SVGAGI come from the germline V gene (reference sequence). The CDR3 DNA follows: TGTGCCAGCAGATCTCCTACAGGCCGAGGTTTGGAGCTGTTTTTT. It yields the protein CASRSPTGRGLELFF.

The genes are TRBV19 and TRBJ1-2; D is possibly TRBD1 (6 bases). V was pared by 5 bases and J by 7 bases, with 8 bases between. CDR1 and CDR2 from the germline V gene are LNHDA and SQIVND (reference sequence). The CDR3 loop spans 11 amino acids. The CDR3 sequence: CASSSRGGYTF. CDR3 sequence (DNA): TGTGCCAGTAGTTCCAGGGGTGGCTACACCTTC.

The chain employs TRBV9 and TRBJ1-2, with D tentatively TRBD1 (5 bases). Trimming removed 3 bases at V and 3 bases at J, with 15 bases between. CDR1 is SGDLS and CDR2 is YYNGEE in the germline V gene. CDR3 length: 15 amino acids. CDR3 region: CASSAQGFGYYGYTF. CDR3 coding DNA: TGTGCCAGCAGCGCGCAGGGATTTGGGTACTATGGCTACACCTTC.

The V gene is TRBV29-1, the J gene TRBJ1-1; D is uncertain. The CDR3 is made up of 13 amino acids. V shed 7 bases and J shed 0 bases, with 12 bases lying between them. In germline, CDR1 is SQVTM, CDR2 ANQGSEA. CDR3 nucleotides: TGCAGCGCCCACCGGGAATTGAACACTGAAGCTTTCTTT. Amino acids: CSAHRELNTEAFF.

The V and J genes are TRBV28 and TRBJ1-1; possibly TRBD1 for D (5 bases). Trimming stripped 5 bases from V and 5 bases from J, with 18 bases between. The germline V gene encodes CDR1 MDHEN and CDR2 SYDVKM. The CDR3 extends over 15 amino acids. The CDR3 DNA reads as TGTGCCAGCAGTCTGGAAGGCGGGGGGAGAACTGAAGCTTTCTTT. This gives the protein CASSLEGGGRTEAFF.

This sequence joins TRBV7-2 and TRBJ1-2, with 8 bases aligning to TRBD1. V was pared by 0 bases and J by 3 bases, with 12 bases of the junction left unmatched. Germline lookup yields CDR1 SGHTA and CDR2 FQGNSA. The CDR3 has 18 amino acids. This CDR3 is CASSLASSTGGGDYGYTF. The CDR3 nucleotides read TGTGCCAGCAGCTTAGCGAGTTCAACAGGGGGAGGGGACTATGGCTACACCTTC.

The chain combines TRBV4-1 with TRBJ2-7; TRBD2 matches at 9 bases. Per the germline V gene, CDR1 is MGHRA and CDR2 is YSYEKL. V lost 4 bases to trimming and J lost 2 bases; unmatched junction nucleotides: 3. The CDR3 is 14 residues long. The CDR3 DNA is TGCGCCAGCAGCCTAGCGGGGGCCCCCTACGAGCAGTACTTC. Translation: CASSLAGAPYEQYF.

This chain links TRBV7-6 with TRBJ1-2; 9 nucleotides align to TRBD1. The CDR3 contains 15 residues. The germline V gene has CDR1 SGHVS and CDR2 FNYEAQ. V lost 1 base, J lost 7 bases, and 7 bases stayed unmatched. The CDR3 nucleotides are TGTGCCAGCAGCTTAGGACCTCGGACAGGGGCTGGCTACACCTTC. This encodes CASSLGPRTGAGYTF.

The chain couples TRBV30 to TRBJ1-2; 8 bases map to TRBD1. The length of the CDR3 is 13 residues. V trimming: 2 bases; J trimming: 3 bases; junction bases outside the gene matches: 2. Germline V gene sequence: CDR1 GTSNPN, CDR2 SVGIG (reference sequence). The CDR3 nucleotides are TGTGCCTGGAGTCAACAGGGGGACTATGGCTACACCTTC. It codes for CAWSQQGDYGYTF. The full variable domain, completed using reference TRBV30 and TRBJ1-2, is SQTIHQWPATLVQPVGSPLSLECTVEGTSNPNLYWYRQAAGRGLQLLFYSVGIGQISSEVPQNLSASRPQDRQFILSSKKLLLSDSGFYLCAWSQQGDYGYTFGSGTRLTVV.